These 2 T cell receptor beta chains came from one sample sequenced in a study of blood T cell repertoires in COVID-19. Sequenced by immunoSEQ multiplex PCR; TCRdb stores in-frame clones only, minus some. The table shows over 150,000 clones, with 84% occurring only once. The sequenced sample consisted of PBMCs or T cells enriched from blood (not recorded which). These TCRs come from a man aged 45 to 65 who had recovered from COVID-19.

The rearrangement links TRBV19 to TRBJ1-1, with D perhaps TRBD1 (5 bases). The CDR3 consists of 15 residues. From germline, CDR1 is LNHDA and CDR2 SQIVND (reference sequence). Trimming stripped 4 bases from V and 0 bases from J, with 12 bases between. The DNA for the CDR3 is TGTGCCAGTAGTACCAAACAGGCGATGAACACTGAAGCTTTCTTT. Translating it yields CASSTKQAMNTEAFF. The complete variable domain, with remaining parts taken from reference TRBV19 and TRBJ1-1, reads DGGITQSPKYLFRKEGQNVTLSCEQNLNHDAMYWYRQDPGQGLRLIYYSQIVNDFQKGDIAEGYSVSREKKESFPLTVTSAQKNPTAFYLCASSTKQAMNTEAFFGQGTRLTVV.

The J gene is TRBJ1-1, the V gene TRBV7-9; 8 bases align to TRBD1. With 5 bases clipped from V and 5 bases from J, the junction kept 7 bases outside the gene matches. Germline V gene sequence: CDR1 SEHNR, CDR2 FQNEAQ (reference sequence). There are 14 residues in the CDR3. CDR3 loop: CASSRDRGGTEAFF. DNA for the CDR3: TGTGCCAGCAGCCGAGACAGGGGTGGGACTGAAGCTTTCTTT.